This T cell receptor beta chain was retrieved from a study of cytomegalovirus exposure and HLA in healthy donors. Points from the study as a whole: Among TCR sequences, most were rare, though some public TCRs appeared in many donors. Associated with cytomegalovirus, according to the listing, were 150 to 200 TCR beta chains.

The V gene lost 8 bases and the J gene lost 3 bases, with 10 bases spanning the gap. This CDR3 spans 12 amino acids. Germline loops: CDR1 SNHLY, CDR2 FYNNEI. The validation cohort, a group of more than 100 subjects, included the donors and was separate from the roughly 700-subject first cohort. In the case of this clone: Its antigen remains unidentified.

Some clones are missing from TCRdb's copy, which holds only in-frame ones; the method was immunoSEQ multiplex PCR. The sample has more than 95,000 clones; approximately 86% are singletons. The sequence was obtained from a man between 18 and 29 years old in good health and CMV-seropositive. What was sequenced was PBMCs. The rearrangement joins TRBV2 to TRBJ2-5, with D possibly being TRBD1 (5 bases). The CDR3, as DNA: TGTGCCAGCGGGGCCCTAGAAGAGACCCAGTACTTC. Its protein is CASGALEETQYF.